The TCR beta chain under discussion was sequenced for a study of Graves' ophthalmopathy and Graves' hyperthyroidism. TCR beta CDR3 regions were amplified from RNA transcripts. The library came from an HTBI-primed first-round RT-PCR and a second-round multiplex PCR. TCRdb re-called the multiplex PCR reads through MiXCR, storing one row per CDR3 protein. The sample records about 660,000 distinct CDR3 sequences, about two fifths being singletons. Details on this clonotype: The antigen is not known.

Ophthalmopathy-affected donors exhibited moderate-to-severe activity, CAS ≥3, NOSPECS ≥4, and duration under 3 months. Study observations and caveats: Blood also held most thyroid clonotypes expanded above 0.001 frequency.

The source material was peripheral blood. The receptor was derived from an adult man with Graves' ophthalmopathy.

The chain's CDR3 is CASSARTSGELFF. Here the CDR3 DNA reads TGTGCCAGCAGCGCCCGGACTAGCGGGGAGCTGTTTTTT. V and J are TRBV7-9 and TRBJ2-2; 7 nucleotides agree with TRBD2. The V gene's germline CDR1 is SEHNR and CDR2 FQNEAQ (reference sequence). The CDR3 is 13 amino acids. After removal of 5 bases from V and 7 bases from J, the junction contained 4 bases not matched to a gene. The variable domain in full, completed from reference TRBV7-9 and TRBJ2-2, reads DTGVSQNPRHKITKRGQNVTFRCDPISEHNRLYWYRQTLGQGPEFLTYFQNEAQLEKSRLLSDRFSAERPKGSFSTLEIQRTEQGDSAMYLCASSARTSGELFFGEGSRLTVL.